The 32 T cell receptor beta chains below were found in one sample sequenced in a study of blood T cell repertoires in COVID-19. The repertoire was sequenced with immunoSEQ multiplex PCR; TCRdb's copy has only in-frame clones and lacks some. Of 230,000 or so clones in the sample, 84% were seen once. Specimen: peripheral blood. Receptor source: a middle-aged man who had recovered from COVID-19.

The chain recombines TRBV11-2 with TRBJ1-3; D is unclear. Germline lookup yields CDR1 SGHAT and CDR2 FQNNGV. The CDR3 has 15 amino acids. V dropped 1 base and J dropped 2 bases, with 9 bases sitting between them. In nucleotides, the CDR3 is TGTGCCAGCAGCTTAGGCCCGAGGACTGGAAACACCATATATTTT. Protein: CASSLGPRTGNTIYF.

A single count supports this clone. The chain recombines TRBV30 with TRBJ1-2, with D perhaps TRBD1 (5 bases). Germline CDR1 and CDR2: GTSNPN and SVGIG (reference sequence). Trimming shortened V by 5 bases and J by 1 base, and 20 bases separated the two germline ends. The CDR3 extends over 16 amino acids. The CDR3 nucleotides read TGTGCCTGGTGTCCGTGGGAAGGGGTTCTTAACTATGGCTACACCTTC. Amino acids: CAWCPWEGVLNYGYTF.

V is TRBV10-1 and J is TRBJ2-7, with 9 nucleotides matching TRBD2. The germline V gene encodes CDR1 WNHNN and CDR2 SYGVQD (reference sequence). Trimming took 3 bases from V and 7 from J; bases not matched to a gene: 7. This CDR3 is built from 14 residues. The CDR3 loop reads CASSDASGIGEQYF. As DNA, the CDR3 is TGCGCCAGCAGTGACGCTAGCGGGATAGGTGAGCAGTACTTC.

V is TRBV6-5 and J is TRBJ2-3; 11 bases are a match to TRBD2. This CDR3 is 15 amino acids long. Germline V gene data show CDR1 as MNHEY and CDR2 as SVGAGI. V was clipped by 6 bases and J by 6 bases; unmatched bases: 8. The DNA for the CDR3 is TGTGCCAGCAGACTAGCGGGAGAGTGGGCGGATACGCAGTATTTT. Translating it yields CASRLAGEWADTQYF.

The chain has TRBV10-3 and TRBJ1-1; no clear D gene. Germline CDR1 and CDR2: ENHRY and SYGVKD. V dropped 6 bases and J dropped 5 bases, with 22 bases sitting between them. The CDR3 extends over 16 amino acids. The CDR3 here is CAIRGSSGSRGTEAFF. In nucleotides, the CDR3 is TGTGCCATCAGGGGAAGTTCCGGGTCCCGGGGAACTGAAGCTTTCTTT.

This chain connects TRBV29-1 to TRBJ1-1, with unresolved D. Germline assignment: CDR1 SQVTM and CDR2 ANQGSEA. The CDR3 runs to 15 residues. The V end was cut by 2 bases, the J end by 4 bases, with 17 bases between. Here the CDR3 reads CSVEREPGTPTEAFF. In nucleotides, the CDR3 is TGCAGCGTTGAAAGAGAGCCAGGAACTCCCACTGAAGCTTTCTTT. Based on the CDR3 plus reference TRBV29-1 and TRBJ1-1, the full variable domain is SAVISQKPSRDICQRGTSLTIQCQVDSQVTMMFWYRQQPGQSLTLIATANQGSEATYESGFVIDKFPISRPNLTFSTLTVSNMSPEDSSIYLCSVEREPGTPTEAFFGQGTRLTVV.

This rearrangement joins TRBV7-8 to TRBJ2-5; the match to TRBD2 covers 14 bases. CDR3 length: 19 amino acids. Germline lookup yields CDR1 SGHVS and CDR2 FQNEAQ. The ends lost 1 base at V and 0 bases at J; junction bases unmatched: 7. Here the CDR3 reads CASSLVPGLAGDYQETQYF. The CDR3, as DNA: TGTGCCAGCAGCTTAGTTCCGGGACTAGCGGGGGACTACCAAGAGACCCAGTACTTC.

This clone has only one observation. The chain joins TRBV6-5 to TRBJ1-5, with TRBD1 matching 7 bases. Germline-derived CDR1 and CDR2 are MNHEY and SVGAGI. CDR3 length: 13 residues. The trim removed 5 bases at V and 9 bases at J, leaving 7 bases unmatched. CDR3 protein: CASSHRGYPPQHF. CDR3 bases: TGTGCCAGCAGTCACAGGGGATATCCGCCCCAGCATTTT.

The chain uses TRBV5-5 and TRBJ2-5, with TRBD1 matching over 10 bases. V trimming: 7 bases; J trimming: 3 bases; junction bases outside the gene matches: 9. CDR1 is SGHKS and CDR2 is YYEKEE in the germline V gene (reference sequence). This CDR3 contains 15 residues. The CDR3 here is CASQETGTGEETQYF. DNA for the CDR3: TGTGCCAGCCAAGAGACCGGGACAGGGGAAGAGACCCAGTACTTC.

The rearrangement links TRBV27 to TRBJ1-5; D is ambiguous. V lost 2 bases to trimming and J lost 11 bases, with 16 bases between them. There are 14 residues in the CDR3. Germline V gene sequence: CDR1 MNHEY, CDR2 SMNVEV (reference sequence). Here the CDR3 DNA reads TGTGCCAGCAGTTTAAATGGAGGACTTGGAGCCCAGCATTTT. Translating gives CASSLNGGLGAQHF.

The V gene is TRBV6-5, the J gene TRBJ1-1; 7 bases align to TRBD1. The CDR3 has 14 residues. V dropped 6 bases and J dropped 4; count of bases not matched to a gene: 8. Germline V gene sequence: CDR1 MNHEY, CDR2 SVGAGI. The CDR3 sequence is CASSSGQQGTEAFF. The CDR3 DNA sequence: TGTGCCAGCAGCTCGGGACAGCAGGGCACTGAAGCTTTCTTT.

The V call is TRBV5-6, the J call TRBJ1-2; no definite D call. This CDR3 is 14 amino acids long. Trimming shortened V by 6 bases and J by 4 bases, and 16 bases separated the two germline ends. In germline, CDR1 is SGHDT, CDR2 YYEEEE. CDR3 DNA: TGTGCCAGCAACAACCGGGAGGCCCGCTATGGCTACACCTTC. Its translation: CASNNREARYGYTF.

This clone was counted once. DNA of the CDR3: TGTGCCAGCAGCTTAGTTTCATCCCCCGAGCAGTACTTC. Translated: CASSLVSSPEQYF. The chain recombines TRBV7-2 with TRBJ2-7; D is unclear. The CDR3 spans 13 residues. V was trimmed by 1 base and J by 6 bases, leaving 10 bases between them. Per germline, CDR1 SGHTA and CDR2 FQGNSA.

The chain uses TRBV9 and TRBJ2-2; 10 bases are shared with TRBD1. Trimming took 4 bases from V and 5 from J; bases not matched to a gene: 5. The CDR3 is 15 residues long. The germline V gene has CDR1 SGDLS and CDR2 YYNGEE. The CDR3 nucleotides read TGTGCCAGCAGCCTCGGACAGGGGGGGACCGGGGAGCTGTTTTTT. Protein: CASSLGQGGTGELFF.

The rearrangement joins TRBV27 to TRBJ1-1, with no clear D. Deletions cut 8 bases from V and 2 bases from J, with 9 bases between. The CDR3 totals 12 residues. Germline CDR1 MNHEY, CDR2 SMNVEV (reference sequence). CDR3 loop: CASGRGNTEAFF. The CDR3 DNA follows: TGTGCCAGCGGGCGGGGAAACACTGAAGCTTTCTTT.

There are a few counts of this clone. This chain joins TRBV19 and TRBJ1-2, with D unresolved. Germline V gives CDR1 LNHDA, CDR2 SQIVND (reference sequence). The CDR3 is 13 residues long. V was clipped by 5 bases and J by 8 bases, with 15 bases between them. CDR3 residues: CASSVPLQRGYTF. The CDR3 DNA sequence: TGTGCCAGTAGTGTACCCCTACAGCGGGGCTACACCTTC. The full variable domain, its missing parts supplied by reference TRBV19 and TRBJ1-2, is DGGITQSPKYLFRKEGQNVTLSCEQNLNHDAMYWYRQDPGQGLRLIYYSQIVNDFQKGDIAEGYSVSREKKESFPLTVTSAQKNPTAFYLCASSVPLQRGYTFGSGTRLTVV.

This clone has just a few counts. The chain carries TRBV5-1 and TRBJ2-2, with a tentative D call TRBD2 (5 bases). The germline V gene has CDR1 SGHRS and CDR2 YFSETQ. This CDR3 is 15 amino acids long. The V gene lost 2 bases and the J gene lost 4 bases, with 12 bases spanning the gap. The CDR3 sequence: CASSFGLTTTGELFF. The CDR3 DNA follows: TGCGCCAGCAGCTTCGGACTTACCACCACCGGGGAGCTGTTTTTT.

The chain links TRBV6-2 or TRBV6-3 to TRBJ2-5; perhaps TRBD2 as D (7 bases). The ends were cut back, 0 bases at V and 3 bases at J, with 14 bases in the middle. CDR3 size: 16 residues. Germline V lookup: CDR1 MNHEY, CDR2 SVGEGT. The CDR3 sequence: CASSYSRGGMEETQYF. In DNA, the CDR3 is TGTGCCAGCAGTTACTCGAGGGGGGGCATGGAAGAGACCCAGTACTTC.

CDR3 loop: CASSSRTGGVEQYF. CDR3 DNA sequence: TGTGCCAGTAGTTCTCGGACAGGGGGGGTGGAGCAGTACTTC. This chain uses TRBV19 with TRBJ2-7; TRBD1 agrees at 10 bases. V was clipped by 5 bases and J by 7 bases; unmatched bases: 8. This CDR3 comprises 14 residues. The germline V gene encodes CDR1 LNHDA and CDR2 SQIVND (reference sequence).

The genes are TRBV10-1 and TRBJ2-1; 14 bases fit TRBD2. The CDR3 loop spans 21 amino acids. The V gene's germline CDR1 is WNHNN and CDR2 SYGVQD (reference sequence). The ends lost 7 bases at V and 0 bases at J; junction bases unmatched: 17. For the CDR3, the DNA is TGCGCCAGCACCCCCAGGAGGAAAGGACTAGCGGGGGGCAGCTCCTACAATGAGCAGTTCTTC. Translated: CASTPRRKGLAGGSSYNEQFF.

The J gene is TRBJ2-5, the V gene TRBV4-3; TRBD1 is a possible D gene (5 bases). Germline V CDR1 and CDR2: LGHNA, YSLEER. The CDR3 has 16 amino acids. V was clipped by 2 bases and J by 8 bases, with 21 bases between them. For the CDR3, the DNA is TGCGCCAGCAGCCAAATTGCATCACAGGATCAGAGCACCCAGTACTTC. Protein: CASSQIASQDQSTQYF.

Points on this clone: The same CDR3 is also encoded by other DNA sequences in this sample. The chain carries TRBV7-9 and TRBJ2-1; TRBD1 matches 9 bases. CDR1 is SEHNR and CDR2 is FQNEAQ in the germline V gene (reference sequence). V lost 0 bases, J lost 0 bases, and 0 bases stayed unmatched. CDR3 length equals 16 residues. CDR3 sequence reads: CASSLADRGSYNEQFF. In DNA form, the CDR3 reads TGTGCCAGCAGCTTAGCGGACAGGGGCTCCTACAATGAGCAGTTCTTC. Looking up the rest from reference TRBV7-9 and TRBJ2-1 gives the full variable domain: DTGVSQNPRHKITKRGQNVTFRCDPISEHNRLYWYRQTLGQGPEFLTYFQNEAQLEKSRLLSDRFSAERPKGSFSTLEIQRTEQGDSAMYLCASSLADRGSYNEQFFGPGTRLTVL.

The rearrangement links TRBV7-2 to TRBJ2-2; the match to TRBD2 covers 8 bases. The CDR3 is 16 residues long. With V trimmed by 0 bases and J by 4 bases, 4 bases remained unmatched. Germline V gene sequence: CDR1 SGHTA, CDR2 FQGNSA. CDR3 amino acids: CASSLAYGRATGELFF. In DNA form, the CDR3 reads TGTGCCAGCAGCTTAGCGTACGGGAGGGCCACCGGGGAGCTGTTTTTT.

V gene TRBV3-1 (or the pseudogene TRBV3-2) combines with J gene TRBJ1-2, with no clear D. Per germline, CDR1 LGHDT and CDR2 YNNKEL (reference sequence). The CDR3 is made up of 16 amino acids. V lost 1 base to trimming and J lost 4 bases, with 16 bases between them. CDR3 DNA sequence: TGTGCCAGCAGCCAAGGAGACCGGGGAAATGCCTATGGCTACACCTTC. It translates to CASSQGDRGNAYGYTF.

This clone was counted a few times. The chain combines TRBV19 with TRBJ2-3; 12 positions match TRBD2. The V and J ends lost 8 bases and 0 bases, in that order; junction bases with no gene match: 12. This CDR3 region has 18 residues. In germline, CDR1 is LNHDA, CDR2 SQIVND (reference sequence). The CDR3 loop reads CASGDPRLAGGSTDTQYF. CDR3 sequence (DNA): TGTGCCAGTGGTGATCCGCGGCTAGCGGGGGGGAGCACAGATACGCAGTATTTT.

The chain joins TRBV15 to TRBJ1-5; 7 bases fit TRBD1. The CDR3 totals 18 residues. J was trimmed by 2 bases and V by 4 bases; bases with no gene match: 14. Germline CDR1 reads LNHNV; CDR2 reads YYDKDF (reference sequence). This chain's CDR3 is CATSKFGTAPFGNQPQHF. CDR3 DNA sequence: TGTGCCACCAGCAAATTCGGGACAGCTCCGTTCGGCAATCAGCCCCAGCATTTT.

The chain couples TRBV11-2 to TRBJ2-7, with a tentative D call TRBD2 (7 bases). The V and J ends lost 1 base and 2 bases respectively, with 15 bases between them. The CDR3 is made up of 16 amino acids. Germline lookup yields CDR1 SGHAT and CDR2 FQNNGV. CDR3 bases: TGTGCCAGCAGCTTAGGAAGGGCGGGGGCGACCTACGAGCAGTACTTC. This codes for CASSLGRAGATYEQYF.

In this sample, this clone turned up many times. The V call is TRBV15, the J call TRBJ2-2; 7 positions agree with TRBD1. V lost 4 bases and J lost 4; bases outside the gene matches: 3. There are 14 residues in the CDR3. Germline V gene lookup returns CDR1 LNHNV and CDR2 YYDKDF (reference sequence). The CDR3 reads CATSMTGLTGELFF. In DNA form, the CDR3 reads TGTGCCACCAGCATGACAGGGCTCACCGGGGAGCTGTTTTTT.

This clone appeared a single time. Different DNA sequences within this sample yield the same CDR3. This chain links TRBV7-2 with TRBJ2-1, with 9 bases aligning to TRBD2. The CDR3 contains 14 residues. Trimming at V came to 2 bases and at J to 4 bases, leaving 0 bases not matched to a gene. From germline, CDR1 is SGHTA and CDR2 FQGNSA. Here the CDR3 DNA reads TGTGCCAGCAGCTTACTAGCGGGATACAATGAGCAGTTCTTC. This gives the protein CASSLLAGYNEQFF.

In nucleotides, the CDR3 is TGTGCCAGCAGCTCAGCTGCCAGCTCCTACAATGAGCAGTTCTTC. It codes for CASSSAASSYNEQFF. V usage is TRBV7-2 and J usage is TRBJ2-1; D is unclear. The CDR3 runs 15 residues. CDR1 SGHTA and CDR2 FQGNSA come from the germline V gene. Trimming stripped 4 bases from V and 0 bases from J, with 10 bases between.

The chain carries TRBV12-5 and TRBJ2-7; 8 bases agree with TRBD2. J lost 0 bases, V lost 1 base, and 2 bases had no gene match. This CDR3 is 15 amino acids long. Per the germline V gene, CDR1 is LGHNT and CDR2 is FRNRAP. The CDR3 spells CASGLGLASSYEQYF. DNA of the CDR3: TGTGCTAGTGGTTTGGGACTAGCGTCCTCCTACGAGCAGTACTTC.

This clone was picked up one time. The chain links TRBV12-3 or TRBV12-4 to TRBJ2-5, with 8 bases lining up with TRBD1. The CDR3 sequence is 13 residues long. The V segment lost 6 bases and the J segment 4 bases; nucleotides outside the gene matches: 4. The CDR3 bases are TGTGCCAGCAGGACCGGACAGGGAGAGACCCAGTACTTC. This gives the protein CASRTGQGETQYF.